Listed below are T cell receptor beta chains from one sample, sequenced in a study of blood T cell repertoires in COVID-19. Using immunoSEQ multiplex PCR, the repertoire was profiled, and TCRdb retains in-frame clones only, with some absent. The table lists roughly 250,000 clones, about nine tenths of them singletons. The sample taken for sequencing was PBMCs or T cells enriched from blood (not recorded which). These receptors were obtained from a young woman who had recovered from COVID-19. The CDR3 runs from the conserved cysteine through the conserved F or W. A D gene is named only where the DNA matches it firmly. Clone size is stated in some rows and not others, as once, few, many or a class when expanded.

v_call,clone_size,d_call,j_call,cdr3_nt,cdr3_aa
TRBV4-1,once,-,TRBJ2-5,TGCGCCAGCAGCCAAGATCCCGGAGGCATTGTCGAGACCCAGTACTTC,CASSQDPGGIVETQYF
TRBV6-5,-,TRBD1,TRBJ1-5,TGTGCCAGCAGTACAGGGGGGCTTCGGCCCCAGCATTTT,CASSTGGLRPQHF
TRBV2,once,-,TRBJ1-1,TGTGCCAGCAGTAACCTTTTTAACACAGCCCCGACGGGGGTAACTGAAGCTTTCTTT,CASSNLFNTAPTGVTEAFF
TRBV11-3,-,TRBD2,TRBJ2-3,TGTGCCAGCAGCTTAGAGGCTAGCGGGGGCACAGATACGCAGTATTTT,CASSLEASGGTDTQYF
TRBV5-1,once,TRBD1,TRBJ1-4,TGCGCCAGCAGCCTTGGGGGGACAGGGCTGGAGGAAAAACTGTTTTTT,CASSLGGTGLEEKLFF
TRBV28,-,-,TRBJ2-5,TGTGCCAGCAGTTTAGGTGGGCCGGGGGAGACCCAGTACTTC,CASSLGGPGETQYF
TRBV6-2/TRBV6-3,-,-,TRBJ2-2,TGTGCCAGCAGTTACCCTTCGTTTCTGGGAGCCGGGGAGCTGTTTTTT,CASSYPSFLGAGELFF
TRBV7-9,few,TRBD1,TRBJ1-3,TGTGCCAGCAGGCCCGGGACAGGGGTCTCTGGAAACACCATATATTTT,CASRPGTGVSGNTIYF
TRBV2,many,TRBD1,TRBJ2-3,TGTGCCAGCTTTATAGGGACAGTCCTCCTAGATACGCAGTATTTT,CASFIGTVLLDTQYF
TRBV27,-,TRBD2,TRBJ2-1,TGTGCCAGCAGTTTATCGGGACTAGCGGGGACCCGGGCGTTCTTC,CASSLSGLAGTRAFF
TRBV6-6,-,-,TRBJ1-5,TGTGCCAGCAGTTACTTGCAGGGCGGCGGGCCCCAGCATTTT,CASSYLQGGGPQHF
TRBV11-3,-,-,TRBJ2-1,TGTGCCAGCAGCTCCACCTACAATGAGCAGTTCTTC,CASSSTYNEQFF
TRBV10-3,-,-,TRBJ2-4,TGTGCCATCAGTGAGTCGGAGACAGTGAAAAACATTCAGTACTTC,CAISESETVKNIQYF
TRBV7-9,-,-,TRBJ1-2,TGTGCCAGCAGCTTAGCCTTTCGACAGGCAGACTATGGCTACACCTTC,CASSLAFRQADYGYTF
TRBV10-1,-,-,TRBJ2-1,TGCGCCAGCGGGGCTCAGGGTAGAAAGAATGAGCAGTTCTTC,CASGAQGRKNEQFF
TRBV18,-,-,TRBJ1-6,TGTGCCAGCTCACCTCGGGGAGGTACCTATAATTCACCCCTCCACTTT,CASSPRGGTYNSPLHF
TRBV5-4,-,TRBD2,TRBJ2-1,TGTGCCAGCAGCTCGGGACTACGAAGAGACAATGAGCAGTTCTTC,CASSSGLRRDNEQFF
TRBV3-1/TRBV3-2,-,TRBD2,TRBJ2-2,TGTGCCAGCAGCCATAGCGGGGGGGCCGGGGAGCTGTTTTTT,CASSHSGGAGELFF
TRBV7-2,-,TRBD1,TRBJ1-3,TGTGCCAGCAGCTCGGTTCTTGGACAGGGATACACCATATATTTT,CASSSVLGQGYTIYF
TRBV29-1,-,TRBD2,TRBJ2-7,TGCAGCGTTGGGGAGGGACGTAAGGACGAGCAGTACTTC,CSVGEGRKDEQYF
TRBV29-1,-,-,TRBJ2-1,TGCAGCGTTGTACGGGGGTCTTCACCTTACAATGAGCAGTTCTTC,CSVVRGSSPYNEQFF
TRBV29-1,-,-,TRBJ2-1,TGCAGCGTTGAAGGGGCAGGGGATTACCTTTCCTACAATGAGCAGTTCTTC,CSVEGAGDYLSYNEQFF
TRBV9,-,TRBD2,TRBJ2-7,TGTGCCAGCAGCGTTAGCGGGGTCTCCGAGCAGTACTTC,CASSVSGVSEQYF
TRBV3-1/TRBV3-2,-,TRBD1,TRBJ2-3,TGTGCCAGCAGCCGGGGACAGGGTGGGCATACGCAGTATTTT,CASSRGQGGHTQYF
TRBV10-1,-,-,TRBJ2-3,TGCGCCAGCAGTCCTATTCAGGGCCCAAGCACAGATACGCAGTATTTT,CASSPIQGPSTDTQYF
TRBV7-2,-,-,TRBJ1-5,TGTGCCAGCAGCTTAGTTTACCAGTCGCAGCCCCAGCATTTT,CASSLVYQSQPQHF
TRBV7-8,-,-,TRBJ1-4,TGTGCCAGCAGCACCCGCGAAGGGGCGTATAGTGAAAAACTGTTTTTT,CASSTREGAYSEKLFF
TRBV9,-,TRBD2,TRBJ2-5,TGTGCCAGCAGCCCTGGGGACGGGGGGGCAGAGACCCAGTACTTC,CASSPGDGGAETQYF
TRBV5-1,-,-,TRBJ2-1,TGCGCCAGCACCCCGAGGATGCAGGAGGGATACAATGAGCAGTTCTTC,CASTPRMQEGYNEQFF
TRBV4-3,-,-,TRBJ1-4,TGCGCCAGCAGCCAAGCCCCGGCGCGGGCCAGTGAAGAAAAACTGTTTTTT,CASSQAPARASEEKLFF
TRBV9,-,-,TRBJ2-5,TGTGCCAGCAGCCTAAACGAGGGGGAAGAGACCCAGTACTTC,CASSLNEGEETQYF
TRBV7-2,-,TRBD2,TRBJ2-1,TGTGCCAGCAGCTTGGGACTAGCGGATGAGCAGTTCTTC,CASSLGLADEQFF
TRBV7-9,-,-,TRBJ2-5,TGTGCCAGCAGCTTAGGTGGAAGGGCGGGAGAGACCCAGTACTTC,CASSLGGRAGETQYF
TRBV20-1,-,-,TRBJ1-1,TGCAGTGCTAGTGGGGGACTCCAACGGTGGTCTTTCTTT,CSASGGLQRWSFF
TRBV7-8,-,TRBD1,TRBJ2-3,TGTGCCAGCAGCTTGGGTCCCCGGGACAGGACGGCAGATACGCAGTATTTT,CASSLGPRDRTADTQYF
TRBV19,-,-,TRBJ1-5,TGTGCCAGTAGTATAAGTGGCCGGGGCAATCAGCCCCAGCATTTT,CASSISGRGNQPQHF
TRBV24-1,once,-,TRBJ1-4,TGTGCCACCAGTGTGGGCAGGGGATCAAGTGAAAAACTGTTTTTT,CATSVGRGSSEKLFF
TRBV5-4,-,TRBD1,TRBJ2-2,TGTGCCAGCAGCCCGGGGATGGACAGGGCTACCGGGGAGCTGTTTTTT,CASSPGMDRATGELFF
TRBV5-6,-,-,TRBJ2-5,TGTGCCAGCAGCTTGAACAAGGAGACCCAGTACTTC,CASSLNKETQYF
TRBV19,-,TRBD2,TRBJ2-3,TGTGCCAGTAGTACCACCCTTGGACTAGCGGGAGGGGATACGCAGTATTTT,CASSTTLGLAGGDTQYF
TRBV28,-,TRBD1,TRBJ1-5,TGTGCCAGCAGAACTGGTGGGACAGGCAATCAGCCCCAGCATTTT,CASRTGGTGNQPQHF
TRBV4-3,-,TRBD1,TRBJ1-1,TGCGCCAGCAGCCAAGGGAAAGATAGACAGGGTCAATTTGCTGAAGCTTTCTTT,CASSQGKDRQGQFAEAFF
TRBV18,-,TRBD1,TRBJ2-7,TGTGCCAGCTCACCTGACAGGGATCGGGAGCAGTACTTC,CASSPDRDREQYF
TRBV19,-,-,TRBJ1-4,TGTGCCAGTAGGCGAGTGGTTGGTGCAACTAATGAAAAACTGTTTTTT,CASRRVVGATNEKLFF
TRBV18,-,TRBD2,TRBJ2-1,TGTGCCAGCTCACCAAGTAGCGGGTTCTACAATGAGCAGTTCTTC,CASSPSSGFYNEQFF
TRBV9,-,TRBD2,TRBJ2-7,TGTGCCAGCAGCGTAGGACTAGCGGGAGCCGAGCAGTACTTC,CASSVGLAGAEQYF
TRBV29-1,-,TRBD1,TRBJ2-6,TGCAGCGTTGCTAACAGGGGGCGCGATGGGGCCAACGTCCTGACTTTC,CSVANRGRDGANVLTF
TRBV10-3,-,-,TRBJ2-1,TGTGCCATCAGTGAGTTGGAGAATGAGCAGTTCTTC,CAISELENEQFF